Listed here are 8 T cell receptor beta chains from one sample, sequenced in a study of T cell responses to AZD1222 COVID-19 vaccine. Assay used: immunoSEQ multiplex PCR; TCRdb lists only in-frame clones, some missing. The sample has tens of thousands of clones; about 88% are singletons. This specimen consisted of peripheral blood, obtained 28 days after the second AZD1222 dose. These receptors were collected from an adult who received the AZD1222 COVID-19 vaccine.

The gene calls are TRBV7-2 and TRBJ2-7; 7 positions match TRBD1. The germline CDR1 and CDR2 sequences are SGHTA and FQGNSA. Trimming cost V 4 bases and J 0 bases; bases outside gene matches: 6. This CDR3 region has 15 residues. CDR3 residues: CASSSDRILSYEQYF. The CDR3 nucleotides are TGTGCCAGCAGCTCGGACAGGATCCTCTCCTACGAGCAGTACTTC.

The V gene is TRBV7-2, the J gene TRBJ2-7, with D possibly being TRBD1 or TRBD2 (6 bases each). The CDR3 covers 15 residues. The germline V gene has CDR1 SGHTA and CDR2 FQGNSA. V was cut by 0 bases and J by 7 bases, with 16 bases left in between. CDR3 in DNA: TGTGCCAGCAGCTTAGCGCCGGGGGCCCGGGGGGAGCAGTACGTC. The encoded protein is CASSLAPGARGEQYV.

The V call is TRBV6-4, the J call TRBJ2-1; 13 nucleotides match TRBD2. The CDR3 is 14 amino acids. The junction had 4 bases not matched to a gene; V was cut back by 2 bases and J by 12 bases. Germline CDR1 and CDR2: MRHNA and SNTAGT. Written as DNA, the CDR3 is TGTGCCAGCAGTGACCAACTAGCGGGGGGGTCGCAGTTCTTC. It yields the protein CASSDQLAGGSQFF.

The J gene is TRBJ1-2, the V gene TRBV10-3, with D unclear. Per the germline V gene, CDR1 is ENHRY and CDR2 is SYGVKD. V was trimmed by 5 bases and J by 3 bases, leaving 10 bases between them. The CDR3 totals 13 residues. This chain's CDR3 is CAISQNGDYGYTF. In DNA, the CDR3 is TGTGCCATCAGTCAAAACGGAGACTATGGCTACACCTTC.

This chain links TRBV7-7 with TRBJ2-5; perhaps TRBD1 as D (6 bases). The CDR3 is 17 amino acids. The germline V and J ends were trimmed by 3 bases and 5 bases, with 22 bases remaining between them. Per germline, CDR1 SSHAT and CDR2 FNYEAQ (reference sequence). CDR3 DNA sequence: TGTGCCAGCAGCTTGGGCGTGGGTGGACAGCAAGGGGAGACCCAGTACTTC. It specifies CASSLGVGGQQGETQYF. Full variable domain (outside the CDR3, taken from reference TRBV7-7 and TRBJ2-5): GAGVSQSPRYKVTKRGQDVTLRCDPISSHATLYWYQQALGQGPEFLTYFNYEAQPDKSGLPSDRFSAERPEGSISTLTIQRTEQRDSAMYRCASSLGVGGQQGETQYFGPGTRLLVL.

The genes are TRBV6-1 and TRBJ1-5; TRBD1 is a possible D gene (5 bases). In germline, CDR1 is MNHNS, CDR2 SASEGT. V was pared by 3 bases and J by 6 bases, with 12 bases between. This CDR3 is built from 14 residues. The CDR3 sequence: CASSDSRGRQPQHF. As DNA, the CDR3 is TGTGCCAGCAGTGATTCGAGGGGCCGTCAGCCCCAGCATTTT.

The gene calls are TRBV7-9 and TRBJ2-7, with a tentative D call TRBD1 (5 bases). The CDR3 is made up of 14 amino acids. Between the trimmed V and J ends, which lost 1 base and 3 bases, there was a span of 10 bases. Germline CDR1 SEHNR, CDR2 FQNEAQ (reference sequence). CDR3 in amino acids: CASSLGPGIYEQYF. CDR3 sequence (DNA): TGTGCCAGCAGCTTAGGTCCAGGGATCTACGAGCAGTACTTC.

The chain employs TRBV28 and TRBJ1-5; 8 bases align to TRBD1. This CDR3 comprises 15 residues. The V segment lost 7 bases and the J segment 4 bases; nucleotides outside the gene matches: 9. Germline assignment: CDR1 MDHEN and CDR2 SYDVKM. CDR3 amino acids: CASTGGTGPNQPQHF. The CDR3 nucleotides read TGTGCCAGCACTGGGGGGACAGGACCAAATCAGCCCCAGCATTTT.